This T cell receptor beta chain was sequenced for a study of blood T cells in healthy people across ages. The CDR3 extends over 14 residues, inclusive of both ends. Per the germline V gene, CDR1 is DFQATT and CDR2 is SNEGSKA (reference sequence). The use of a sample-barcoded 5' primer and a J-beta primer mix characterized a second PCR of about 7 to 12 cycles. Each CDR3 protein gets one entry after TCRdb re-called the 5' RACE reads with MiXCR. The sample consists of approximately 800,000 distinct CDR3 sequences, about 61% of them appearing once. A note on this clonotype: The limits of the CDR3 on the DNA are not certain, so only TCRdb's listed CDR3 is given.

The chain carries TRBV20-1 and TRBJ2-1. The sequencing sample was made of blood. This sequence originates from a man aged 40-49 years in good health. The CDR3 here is CSASGEVSLFWQFF.